The present T cell receptor beta chain was sequenced within a study of cytomegalovirus exposure and HLA in healthy donors. Study-wide findings and caveats: Association with HLA alleles at 0.05 false discovery rate was found for 15,000 to 20,000 TCR beta sequences in a later analysis. Later analysis identified a missense DCLRE1C variant that was linked to TCR beta V- and J-gene trimming.

Comment on this clone: No antigen is known for it.

CDR3 size: 12 residues. The V end was cut by 0 bases, the J end by 9 bases, with 6 bases between. In germline, CDR1 is SGHTA, CDR2 FQGTGA. PCR involved 60 Vbeta and 13 Jbeta primers. This table comes from immunoSEQ multiplex PCR, and its TCRdb copy is limited to in-frame clones, with some not included. The profile covers roughly 140,000 clones, with about 80% appearing a single time and around 10% taken by the ten largest. The genes are TRBV7-3 and TRBJ2-1; D remains ambiguous. Sequences were obtained from PBMCs. This TCR came from a woman aged 60 to 75 in good health and CMV-seropositive. The DNA of the CDR3 is TGTGCCAGCAGCTTAACTGTCGGTGAGCAGTTCTTC. It codes for CASSLTVGEQFF.